The rows below give T cell receptor beta chains drawn from one sample of a study of cytomegalovirus exposure and HLA in healthy donors. Clones were sequenced by immunoSEQ multiplex PCR, and TCRdb holds only the in-frame ones, with some missing. This table holds about 200,000 clones. Sequenced sample: PBMCs. The source of these receptors is a girl aged 2-10 years in good health and CMV-seropositive. Each CDR3 is given without its conserved first and last residue.

v_gene: TRBV27; CDR3aa: ASSWAPTSYNEQF
v_gene: TRBV15; CDR3aa: ATSREYAGTGGEDT
v_gene: TRBV9; CDR3aa: ASSVGGGSEYEQY
v_gene: TRBV4-1; CDR3aa: ASSRIDRAYEQY
v_gene: TRBV28; CDR3aa: ASSFDRPEQY
v_gene: TRBV30; CDR3aa: AWSVPGGDYGYT
v_gene: TRBV11-3; CDR3aa: ASSLGGGGYQETQY
v_gene: TRBV18; CDR3aa: ASSPWNPQGAGANVLT
v_gene: TRBV28; CDR3aa: ASRGQGAPQF
v_gene: TRBV28; CDR3aa: ASSPPTGAETQY
v_gene: TRBV10-3; CDR3aa: AIRPQGDNEKLF
v_gene: TRBV4-2; CDR3aa: ASSQDREGYNEQF
v_gene: TRBV2; CDR3aa: ASSPVTARLRTGELF
v_gene: TRBV19; CDR3aa: ASSIVSDQPQH
v_gene: TRBV21-1; CDR3aa: ATILEVQH
v_gene: TRBV13; CDR3aa: ASSLFSDRDHEQY
v_gene: TRBV9; CDR3aa: ASSVAEVSSGPAQETQY
v_gene: TRBV2; CDR3aa: ASRQRRDTQY
v_gene: TRBV5-1; CDR3aa: ASSLGGGNTEAF
v_gene: TRBV6-5; CDR3aa: ASSQAGEYGYT
v_gene: TRBV5-6; CDR3aa: ASSFGGQTQY
v_gene: TRBV4-1; CDR3aa: ASSQEFGIRGGYPSDQPQH
v_gene: TRBV4-1; CDR3aa: ASSQTGALIGELF